A selection of T cell receptor beta chains follows, all from one sample in a study of Graves' ophthalmopathy and Graves' hyperthyroidism. TCRdb ran MiXCR on the multiplex PCR reads and lists one entry per CDR3 protein. The table records over 450,000 distinct CDR3 sequences, approximately 15% of them present only once. Sequenced sample: blood. The receptors were sampled from a woman in her twenties or thirties with Graves' ophthalmopathy. The CDR3 runs from the conserved cysteine through the conserved F or W. A D gene is named only where the DNA matches it firmly. Rows give clone size only sometimes, using once, few, many, or a class for an expanded clone.

v_gene: TRBV6-2/TRBV6-3
j_gene: TRBJ2-5
d_gene: TRBD2
abundance: many
CDR3nt: TGTGCCAGCAGCGCGTTACTAGCGGGGGATCGAGAGACCCAGTACTTC
CDR3aa: CASSALLAGDRETQYF

v_gene: TRBV28
j_gene: TRBJ2-7
d_gene: -
abundance: many
CDR3nt: TGTGCCAGCAGTCCTTTGCCCATCTACGAGCAGTACTTC
CDR3aa: CASSPLPIYEQYF

v_gene: TRBV2
j_gene: TRBJ1-2
d_gene: TRBD1
abundance: many
CDR3nt: TGTGCCAGCTTCGGGACAGCTGACTATGGCTACACCTTC
CDR3aa: CASFGTADYGYTF

v_gene: TRBV24-1
j_gene: TRBJ1-2
d_gene: -
abundance: many
CDR3nt: TGTGCCACCAGCCCTGGGGCGGACTATGGCTACACCTTC
CDR3aa: CATSPGADYGYTF

v_gene: TRBV6-5
j_gene: TRBJ2-5
d_gene: TRBD1
abundance: many
CDR3nt: TGTGCCAGCAGTTACCTAACCGGGACAGGGCCCCAAGAGACCCAGTACTTC
CDR3aa: CASSYLTGTGPQETQYF

v_gene: TRBV12-3/TRBV12-4
j_gene: TRBJ1-3
d_gene: -
abundance: many
CDR3nt: TGTGCCAGCAGCCCAGAGCCCCTAGGAGGAAACACCATATATTTT
CDR3aa: CASSPEPLGGNTIYF

v_gene: TRBV7-8
j_gene: TRBJ1-2
d_gene: -
abundance: many
CDR3nt: TGTGCCAGCAGCTTACCTGAGCAGGGGCGCTACACCTTC
CDR3aa: CASSLPEQGRYTF

v_gene: TRBV7-8
j_gene: TRBJ1-3
d_gene: -
abundance: many
CDR3nt: TGTGCCAGCAGCCCAGAGATGGGGGCGCACGGAAACACCATATATTTT
CDR3aa: CASSPEMGAHGNTIYF

v_gene: TRBV7-3
j_gene: TRBJ2-5
d_gene: TRBD2
abundance: few
CDR3nt: TGTGCCAGCAGGCCCACCGGGGCCGGGAGGGAGACCCAGTACTTC
CDR3aa: CASRPTGAGRETQYF

v_gene: TRBV11-1
j_gene: TRBJ2-2
d_gene: -
abundance: few
CDR3nt: TGTGCCAGCAGCCCCTTGTCCGGGACCCACACCGGGGAGCTGTTTTTT
CDR3aa: CASSPLSGTHTGELFF

v_gene: TRBV7-2
j_gene: TRBJ1-2
d_gene: -
abundance: many
CDR3nt: TGTGCCAGCAGCTTAGGGGGTTTGGGGTATGGCTACACCTTC
CDR3aa: CASSLGGLGYGYTF

v_gene: TRBV28
j_gene: TRBJ1-2
d_gene: -
abundance: many
CDR3nt: TGTGCCAGCATAGGGCGGGCAGATGGCTACACCTTC
CDR3aa: CASIGRADGYTF

v_gene: TRBV6-1
j_gene: TRBJ1-2
d_gene: -
abundance: many
CDR3nt: TGTGCCAGCAGTCCCTACGGTACCAACTATGGCTACACCTTC
CDR3aa: CASSPYGTNYGYTF

v_gene: TRBV19
j_gene: TRBJ2-2
d_gene: -
abundance: many
CDR3nt: TGTGCCAGAGACCGGGACTTTCCGAACACCGGGGAGCTGTTTTTT
CDR3aa: CARDRDFPNTGELFF

v_gene: TRBV28
j_gene: TRBJ1-6
d_gene: -
abundance: many
CDR3nt: TGTGCCAGCAGCCAACTTGGGCGACCACCCTATAATTCACCCCTCCACTTT
CDR3aa: CASSQLGRPPYNSPLHF

v_gene: TRBV6-2/TRBV6-3
j_gene: TRBJ1-1
d_gene: -
abundance: many
CDR3nt: TGTGCCAGCAGTTACTCCCGCCCCGGGGACACTGAAGCTTTCTTT
CDR3aa: CASSYSRPGDTEAFF

v_gene: TRBV6-5
j_gene: TRBJ1-2
d_gene: TRBD1
abundance: many
CDR3nt: TGTGCCAGCAGTTCAGAATCAGGGGGCAGTCGCGGCTACACCTTC
CDR3aa: CASSSESGGSRGYTF

v_gene: TRBV25-1
j_gene: TRBJ2-7
d_gene: -
abundance: many
CDR3nt: TGTGCCAGCAGTGAACGTAGTATCGGCACCTACGAGCAGTACTTC
CDR3aa: CASSERSIGTYEQYF

v_gene: TRBV6-2/TRBV6-3
j_gene: TRBJ1-1
d_gene: TRBD1
abundance: many
CDR3nt: TGTGCCAGCAGTTTTTTAGTGACAGGGGGCACTGAAGCTTTCTTT
CDR3aa: CASSFLVTGGTEAFF

v_gene: TRBV2
j_gene: TRBJ1-1
d_gene: TRBD1
abundance: many
CDR3nt: TGTGCCAGCAGACTACAGACAGGGAGGAACACTGAAGCTTTCTTT
CDR3aa: CASRLQTGRNTEAFF

v_gene: TRBV2
j_gene: TRBJ2-7
d_gene: TRBD2
abundance: few
CDR3nt: TGTGCCAGCAGTGAATTAGCGGGGGGGCCTGGAGAGCAGTACTTC
CDR3aa: CASSELAGGPGEQYF

v_gene: TRBV12-3/TRBV12-4
j_gene: TRBJ1-1
d_gene: -
abundance: many
CDR3nt: TGTGCCAGCAGTTTAAGGGGGACAAACACTGAAGCTTTCTTT
CDR3aa: CASSLRGTNTEAFF

v_gene: TRBV27
j_gene: TRBJ1-2
d_gene: -
abundance: many
CDR3nt: TGTGCCAGCAGTCCCTCCGGGGACACCAACTATGGCTACACCTTC
CDR3aa: CASSPSGDTNYGYTF

v_gene: TRBV7-9
j_gene: TRBJ1-1
d_gene: TRBD1
abundance: many
CDR3nt: TGTGCCAGCAGCGGGACAGGGGGCTGGGGCACTGAAGCTTTCTTT
CDR3aa: CASSGTGGWGTEAFF

v_gene: TRBV20-1
j_gene: TRBJ2-7
d_gene: TRBD1
abundance: -
CDR3nt: TGCAGTGCTAGAGATCCGGGACAGGGGCCCGAGCAGTACTTC
CDR3aa: CSARDPGQGPEQYF

v_gene: TRBV28
j_gene: TRBJ2-6
d_gene: -
abundance: many
CDR3nt: TGTGCCAGCAGTCCGGGGACACCTTCTGGGGCCAACGTCCTGACTTTC
CDR3aa: CASSPGTPSGANVLTF

v_gene: TRBV11-2
j_gene: TRBJ1-2
d_gene: -
abundance: many
CDR3nt: TGTGCCAGCAGCCCTGGGGGGAATCCTGGCTACACCTTC
CDR3aa: CASSPGGNPGYTF

v_gene: TRBV7-2
j_gene: TRBJ2-2
d_gene: -
abundance: few
CDR3nt: TGTGCCAGCTATACTAGCTGGAGAACCGGGGAGCTGTTTTTT
CDR3aa: CASYTSWRTGELFF

v_gene: TRBV10-1
j_gene: TRBJ2-7
d_gene: TRBD2
abundance: -
CDR3nt: TGCGCCAGCAGTGGACTAGCGGGCGAGCAGTACTTC
CDR3aa: CASSGLAGEQYF

v_gene: TRBV12-3/TRBV12-4
j_gene: TRBJ1-1
d_gene: TRBD1
abundance: many
CDR3nt: TGTGCCAGCAGACCGGGACAGGGGGTGAACACTGAAGCTTTCTTT
CDR3aa: CASRPGQGVNTEAFF

v_gene: TRBV27
j_gene: TRBJ2-7
d_gene: -
abundance: -
CDR3nt: TGTGCCAGCACTTTTGGAGGGGGGAGCTCCTGCGAGCAGTACTTC
CDR3aa: CASTFGGGSSCEQYF

v_gene: TRBV30
j_gene: TRBJ2-7
d_gene: -
abundance: -
CDR3nt: TGTGCCTGGAGGCGACCAGGGACTGGGCTCTCCTACGAGCAGTACTTC
CDR3aa: CAWRRPGTGLSYEQYF

v_gene: TRBV5-4
j_gene: TRBJ1-1
d_gene: -
abundance: -
CDR3nt: TGTGCCAGCTCCTCTATGACGGAGAACACTGAAGCTTTCTTT
CDR3aa: CASSSMTENTEAFF

v_gene: TRBV10-1
j_gene: TRBJ1-1
d_gene: -
abundance: many
CDR3nt: TGCGCCAGCAGTGTAAGGCCGAACACTGAAGCTTTCTTT
CDR3aa: CASSVRPNTEAFF

v_gene: TRBV28
j_gene: TRBJ1-2
d_gene: -
abundance: many
CDR3nt: TGTGCCAGCAGTTTGGGGGGAGGCTACACCTTC
CDR3aa: CASSLGGGYTF

v_gene: TRBV20-1
j_gene: TRBJ2-2
d_gene: TRBD2
abundance: -
CDR3nt: TGCAGTGCTGACGCGGGGGGGCAGATCGGGGAGCTGTTTTTT
CDR3aa: CSADAGGQIGELFF

v_gene: TRBV12-3/TRBV12-4
j_gene: TRBJ1-1
d_gene: TRBD1
abundance: many
CDR3nt: TGTGCCAGCAGGGGACAGGGGACGAGCACTGAAGCTTTCTTT
CDR3aa: CASRGQGTSTEAFF

v_gene: TRBV2
j_gene: TRBJ2-2
d_gene: TRBD2
abundance: many
CDR3nt: TGTGCCAGCAGTGGGATAGCGGGGGCCCTCCTCGGGGAGCTGTTTTTT
CDR3aa: CASSGIAGALLGELFF

v_gene: TRBV12-3/TRBV12-4
j_gene: TRBJ1-2
d_gene: -
abundance: medium-sized
CDR3nt: TGTGCCAGCAGTTCGACCAGTAACTATGGCTACACCTTC
CDR3aa: CASSSTSNYGYTF